This T cell receptor (beta chain) originates from a study of blood T cells in healthy people across ages. The overall study: Template switching recovered approximately one barcoded beta molecule for every two T cells.

In the case of this clonotype: The antigen remains undetermined.

General observations from the study: Naive T cell percentage by flow cytometry tracked strongly with beta diversity. The unsorted PBMCs prevented any conclusive comparison of naive versus antigen-experienced cells.

Each donor was a healthy Caucasian individual from Russia, aged roughly 6 to 95. The authors ran a second PCR of roughly 6 to 12 cycles using a sample-barcoded 5' primer and a J-beta primer mix. TCRdb called the 5' RACE reads again in MiXCR, with one record for every CDR3 protein. The sample holds 1.5 million to 2 million distinct CDR3 sequences, roughly 27% seen once. The V and J ends lost 2 bases and 10 bases respectively, with 16 bases between them. Germline V gives CDR1 SGHDT, CDR2 YYEEEE. This CDR3 is built from 14 residues. This sequence was found in a woman aged 25 to 45 in good health. The V call is TRBV5-6, the J call TRBJ2-1, with D possibly matching TRBD1 (5 bases). The sequenced sample was blood. CDR3: CASSLNPGNPEQFF. CDR3 coding DNA: TGTGCCAGCAGCTTAAATCCAGGGAACCCCGAGCAGTTCTTC.